Listed here are 28 T cell receptor beta chains from one sample, sequenced in a study of blood T cells in healthy people across ages. A second about 7 to 12 cycle PCR used barcoded and J-beta primers. TCRdb re-called the 5' RACE reads with MiXCR, one entry per CDR3 protein. Of about 1 million distinct CDR3 sequences listed, under 45% are singletons. Material for sequencing was blood. These receptors were collected from a woman aged 55-69 years in good health.

The rearrangement links TRBV29-1 to TRBJ1-2; D might be TRBD1 (5 bases). The CDR3 has 11 amino acids. Per the germline V gene, CDR1 is SQVTM and CDR2 is ANQGSEA. V shed 6 bases and J shed 5 bases, with 10 bases lying between them. The CDR3 nucleotides read TGCAGCGTGGGCGAGGGGTATGGCTACACCTTC. This sequence encodes CSVGEGYGYTF.

The chain has TRBV19 and TRBJ2-1, with D perhaps matching TRBD2 (6 bases). Trimming pared 3 bases from V and 4 bases from J, leaving 16 bases between. CDR1 and CDR2 from the germline V gene are LNHDA and SQIVND (reference sequence). The CDR3 totals 16 residues. CDR3 sequence reads: CASSMGLGGTYNEQFF. As DNA, the CDR3 is TGTGCCAGTAGTATGGGCCTCGGCGGGACTTACAATGAGCAGTTCTTC.

The chain links TRBV27 to TRBJ1-5, with unresolved D. The CDR3 sequence is 14 residues long. V was trimmed by 9 bases and J by 5 bases, leaving 17 bases between them. In germline, CDR1 is MNHEY, CDR2 SMNVEV (reference sequence). CDR3 residues: CASRRDGTDQPQHF. The CDR3 DNA follows: TGTGCCAGTCGCCGAGACGGAACCGATCAGCCCCAGCATTTT.

This chain links TRBV20-1 with TRBJ1-1, with TRBD1 identical over 7 bases. The CDR3 spans 14 residues. CDR1 and CDR2 from the germline V gene are DFQATT and SNEGSKA (reference sequence). Losses at the gene ends were 2 bases for V and 1 base for J; bases not matched to a gene: 4. The CDR3 bases are TGCAGTGCTAGATACAGGGGCTGGAACACTGAAGCTTTCTTT. It codes for CSARYRGWNTEAFF.

This chain uses TRBV20-1 with TRBJ2-5, with 8 bases identical to TRBD2. After removal of 0 bases from V and 8 bases from J, the junction contained 8 bases not matched to a gene. Germline V gene data show CDR1 as DFQATT and CDR2 as SNEGSKA (reference sequence). The CDR3 spans 14 residues. The CDR3 loop is CSARDLGTRKTQYF. CDR3 DNA: TGCAGTGCTAGAGACCTTGGGACTAGGAAAACCCAGTACTTC.

The J gene is TRBJ2-7, the V gene TRBV11-2; 8 nucleotides match TRBD2. The CDR3 has 21 amino acids. V shed 5 bases, J shed 2 bases, and the junction held 26 bases outside the gene matches. The V gene's germline CDR1 is SGHAT and CDR2 FQNNGV. DNA of the CDR3: TGTGCCAGCAGCAAAAGGGGTAGCGTAGCGGGGACCAAAGGGAGTACCTACGAGCAGTACTTC. Its translation is CASSKRGSVAGTKGSTYEQYF.

This clonotype was picked up a small number of times. This rearrangement joins TRBV28 to TRBJ1-2, with a possible D match to TRBD1 (5 bases). V dropped 4 bases and J dropped 0 bases, with 18 bases sitting between them. The CDR3 has 17 amino acids. Germline CDR1 and CDR2: MDHEN and SYDVKM. CDR3 nucleotide sequence: TGTGCCAGCAGTTCTCAGGGACGCAAAGACGCTAACTATGGCTACACCTTC. Translated, it gives CASSSQGRKDANYGYTF.

The V and J genes are TRBV20-1 and TRBJ1-6; D might be TRBD1 (5 bases). This CDR3 is 16 amino acids long. Germline CDR1 reads DFQATT; CDR2 reads SNEGSKA (reference sequence). V was pared by 3 bases and J by 0 bases, with 12 bases between. CDR3 residues: CSASLGGSSYNSPLHF. Here the CDR3 DNA reads TGCAGTGCTAGCCTCGGGGGAAGCTCCTATAATTCACCCCTCCACTTT.

The chain employs TRBV3-1 and TRBJ1-5; no clear D gene. Per the germline V gene, CDR1 is LGHDT and CDR2 is YNNKEL (reference sequence). This CDR3 comprises 12 residues. Trimming stripped 3 bases from V and 9 bases from J, with 9 bases between. The CDR3 protein is CASSQASGPQHF. In DNA form, the CDR3 reads TGTGCCAGCAGCCAGGCCAGTGGGCCCCAGCATTTT.

The chain carries TRBV6-4 and TRBJ2-1; unclear D gene. Germline V gene data show CDR1 as MRHNA and CDR2 as SNTAGT. The V end lost 8 bases, the J end lost 6 bases, and 11 bases lay between the germline ends. The CDR3 contains 12 residues. The CDR3 is CASPPRCNEQFF. DNA for the CDR3: TGTGCCAGCCCCCCCCGGTGCAATGAGCAGTTCTTC.

Regarding this clonotype: A read error may produce the germline difference seen at one junction end. The chain links TRBV15 to TRBJ2-1; 7 bases are shared with TRBD1. Germline values: CDR1 LNHNV, CDR2 YYDKDF (reference sequence). The length of the CDR3 is 16 residues. The CDR3 DNA is TGTGCCACCAGTAGACAGGGCCGGAGCTCCTACAATGAGCGGTTCTTC. Translating it yields CATSRQGRSSYNERFF.

The rearrangement joins TRBV7-2 to TRBJ2-1, with TRBD1 matching 8 bases. The V segment lost 3 bases and the J segment 3 bases; nucleotides outside the gene matches: 1. Germline lookup yields CDR1 SGHTA and CDR2 FQGNSA. The CDR3 is 14 amino acids. Written as DNA, the CDR3 is TGTGCCAGCAGCTTTGACAGGGGCTACAATGAGCAGTTCTTC. This codes for CASSFDRGYNEQFF.

V gene TRBV6-6 combines with J gene TRBJ2-6; TRBD2 is a possible D gene (5 bases). The germline gives CDR1 MNHNY, CDR2 SVGAGI (reference sequence). Trimming shortened V by 5 bases and J by 4 bases, and 15 bases separated the two germline ends. The CDR3 length is 16 residues. The DNA for the CDR3 is TGTGCCAGCAGTGAGGACGGAGGAAAAGGGGCCAACGTCCTGACTTTC. Its translation: CASSEDGGKGANVLTF.

This clonotype was found a few times. The rearrangement joins TRBV15 to TRBJ2-5; a possible D gene is TRBD1 (6 bases). Trimming stripped 5 bases from V and 5 bases from J, with 12 bases between. The CDR3 has 13 amino acids. Germline loops: CDR1 LNHNV, CDR2 YYDKDF (reference sequence). Written as DNA, the CDR3 is TGTGCCACCAGCTTACAGGGTTACGAGACCCAGTACTTC. It translates to CATSLQGYETQYF.

This clonotype turned up a few times. This chain joins TRBV7-9 and TRBJ1-5, with a weak D call TRBD1 (5 bases). The germline V gene encodes CDR1 SEHNR and CDR2 FQNEAQ (reference sequence). The CDR3 runs to 14 residues. V was clipped by 0 bases and J by 5 bases, with 8 bases between them. The chain's CDR3 is CASSLAGEYQPQHF. CDR3 nucleotides: TGTGCCAGCAGCTTAGCAGGGGAGTATCAGCCCCAGCATTTT.

DNA for the CDR3: TGTGCCAGCAGTCCAGAGACTAGCGCTTACAATGAGCAGTACTTC. It encodes CASSPETSAYNEQYF. V is TRBV27 and J is TRBJ2-7; 8 bases map to TRBD2. The CDR3 is 15 residues long. Germline V lookup: CDR1 MNHEY, CDR2 SMNVEV (reference sequence). V lost 5 bases and J lost 7; bases outside the gene matches: 13.

This clonotype appeared many times. The CDR3 bases are TGCAGCGTTTCAGGGTCCCCAGATACGCAGTATTTT. This codes for CSVSGSPDTQYF. The gene calls are TRBV29-1 and TRBJ2-3; possible D gene TRBD1, 5 bases. Per the germline V gene, CDR1 is SQVTM and CDR2 is ANQGSEA. The CDR3 is 12 amino acids. V gave up 5 bases and J gave up 4 bases, with 10 bases separating them.

The V gene is TRBV7-2, the J gene TRBJ2-2, with a possible D match to TRBD1 (5 bases). V dropped 2 bases and J dropped 10 bases, with 11 bases sitting between them. The CDR3 totals 13 residues. CDR1 is SGHTA and CDR2 is FQGNSA in the germline V gene. CDR3 in amino acids: CASSLKGSEELFF. The DNA of the CDR3 is TGTGCCAGCAGCTTAAAGGGGTCGGAGGAGCTGTTTTTT. The whole variable domain, remainder taken from reference TRBV7-2 and TRBJ2-2, is GAGVSQSPSNKVTEKGKDVELRCDPISGHTALYWYRQSLGQGLEFLIYFQGNSAPDKSGLPSDRFSAERTGGSVSTLTIQRTQQEDSAVYLCASSLKGSEELFFGEGSRLTVL.

V is TRBV20-1 and J is TRBJ2-1; 7 bases line up with TRBD2. This CDR3 has 16 amino acids. Per germline, CDR1 DFQATT and CDR2 SNEGSKA (reference sequence). The V and J ends lost 0 bases and 1 base, in that order; junction bases with no gene match: 6. The CDR3, as DNA: TGCAGTGCTAGAGATCCCCGGGAGGCTTCCTACAATGAGCAGTTCTTC. Translating it yields CSARDPREASYNEQFF.

This chain links TRBV29-1 with TRBJ2-7; D may be TRBD2 (5 bases). CDR1 and CDR2 (germline): SQVTM, ANQGSEA. The V and J ends lost 8 bases and 5 bases respectively, with 13 bases between them. The length of the CDR3 is 11 residues. The CDR3 nucleotides read TGCAGCATTCGGTTTAGCGACGAGCAGTACTTC. This codes for CSIRFSDEQYF.

The count of this clonotype is one. The chain recombines TRBV5-1 with TRBJ1-4; TRBD1 might be the D (5 bases). Deletions cut 4 bases from V and 10 bases from J, with 17 bases between. CDR1 SGHRS and CDR2 YFSETQ come from the germline V gene. This CDR3 has 14 amino acids. The CDR3 DNA sequence: TGCGCCAGCAGCCGGACAATCGAAAAGGGAAAACTGTTTTTT. Protein: CASSRTIEKGKLFF.

CDR3 region: CASSIQGARTDTQYF. The CDR3 DNA reads TGCGCCAGCAGCATCCAGGGGGCTAGAACAGATACGCAGTATTTT. This chain joins TRBV5-1 and TRBJ2-3, with TRBD1 matching over 8 bases. V lost 4 bases, J lost 3 bases, and 7 bases stayed unmatched. The CDR3 is made up of 15 amino acids. Germline V gene sequence: CDR1 SGHRS, CDR2 YFSETQ. The full variable domain, in which reference TRBV5-1 and TRBJ2-3 provide the parts outside the CDR3, is KAGVTQTPRYLIKTRGQQVTLSCSPISGHRSVSWYQQTPGQGLQFLFEYFSETQRNKGNFPGRFSGRQFSNSRSEMNVSTLELGDSALYLCASSIQGARTDTQYFGPGTRLTVL.

This chain joins TRBV6-2 or TRBV6-3 and TRBJ2-1; a possible D gene is TRBD2 (6 bases). The germline gives CDR1 MNHEY, CDR2 SVGEGT. Between the trimmed V and J ends, which lost 6 bases and 8 bases, there was a span of 11 bases. The CDR3 is made up of 12 amino acids. CDR3 in DNA: TGTGCCAGCAGCCAACTAGCTTATGAGCAGTTCTTC. Translating it yields CASSQLAYEQFF.

This clonotype was picked up a small number of times. V is TRBV7-2 and J is TRBJ1-5; no clear D gene. V was trimmed by 5 bases and J by 7 bases, leaving 12 bases between them. CDR1 and CDR2 from the germline V gene are SGHTA and FQGNSA. The CDR3 loop spans 13 amino acids. The CDR3 protein is CASSQVLDQPQHF. Written as DNA, the CDR3 is TGTGCCAGCAGCCAGGTTTTAGACCAGCCCCAGCATTTT.

The chain recombines TRBV11-2 with TRBJ1-4; 9 bases align to TRBD1. V gave up 2 bases and J gave up 7 bases; unmatched junction bases: 2. Per germline, CDR1 SGHAT and CDR2 FQNNGV. The CDR3 is 14 residues long. In DNA, the CDR3 is TGTGCCAGCAGCTTAAGGACAGGGGTTGAAAAACTGTTTTTT. It codes for CASSLRTGVEKLFF.

The V and J genes are TRBV9 and TRBJ2-7, with 11 nucleotides matching TRBD2. The end of the DNA fits TRBJ2-5 better, so the J call may be wrong. This CDR3 region has 19 residues. CDR1 is SGDLS, CDR2 YYNGEE, per germline. CDR3 sequence reads: CASSAPTGVAGGPRETQYF. CDR3 DNA sequence: TGTGCCAGCAGCGCACCTACCGGGGTAGCGGGAGGGCCGAGGGAGACCCAGTACTTC.

This clonotype was detected a few times. This rearrangement joins TRBV20-1 to TRBJ2-3, with D uncertain. V lost 6 bases and J 0 bases, leaving 10 bases between the germline ends. CDR3 length equals 13 residues. CDR1 DFQATT and CDR2 SNEGSKA come from the germline V gene (reference sequence). The DNA of the CDR3 is TGCAGTGCAGGCCCGACGAGCACAGATACGCAGTATTTT. Translated, it gives CSAGPTSTDTQYF.

The gene calls are TRBV2 and TRBJ2-1; TRBD2 matches at 10 bases. Looked up from germline, CDR1 is SNHLY and CDR2 is FYNNEI. CDR3 length equals 17 residues. V shed 8 bases, J shed 2 bases, and the junction held 12 bases outside the gene matches. CDR3 residues: CASGLAGVEGAYNEQFF. The CDR3 nucleotides are TGTGCCAGCGGGCTAGCGGGAGTGGAAGGGGCCTACAATGAGCAGTTCTTC.